This T cell receptor beta chain is drawn from a study of control samples from healthy donors and cancer patients. Profiling relied on immunoSEQ multiplex PCR, and the TCRdb table lists in-frame clones only, not all of them. The sample carries tens of thousands of clones, 94% recorded once. V was pared by 0 bases and J by 8 bases, with 10 bases between. The CDR3 extends over 13 amino acids. The germline V gene has CDR1 MNHEY and CDR2 SMNVEV (reference sequence). This clone was seen once. The chain is built from TRBV27 and TRBJ1-1; no definite D call. This receptor was identified in a young man in good health. The sample comprised blood. Here the CDR3 reads CASSLSTYSEAFF. CDR3 coding DNA: TGTGCCAGCAGTTTATCGACTTACAGCGAAGCTTTCTTT.